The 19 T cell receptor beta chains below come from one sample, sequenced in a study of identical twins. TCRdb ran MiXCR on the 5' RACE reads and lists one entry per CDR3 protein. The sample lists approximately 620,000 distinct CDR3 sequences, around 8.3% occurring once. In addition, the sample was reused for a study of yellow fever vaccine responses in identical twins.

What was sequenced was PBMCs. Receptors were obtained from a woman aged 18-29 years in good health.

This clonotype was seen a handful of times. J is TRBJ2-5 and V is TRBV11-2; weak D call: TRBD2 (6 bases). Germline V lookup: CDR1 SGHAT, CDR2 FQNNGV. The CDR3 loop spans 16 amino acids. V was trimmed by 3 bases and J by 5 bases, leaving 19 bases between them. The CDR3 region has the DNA TGTGCCAGCAGCTTGGAACCGGAGGGAGATTGGGAGACCCAGTACTTC. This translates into CASSLEPEGDWETQYF. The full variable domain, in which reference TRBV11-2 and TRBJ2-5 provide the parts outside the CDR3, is EAGVAQSPRYKIIEKRQSVAFWCNPISGHATLYWYQQILGQGPKLLIQFQNNGVVDDSQLPKDRFSAERLKGVDSTLKIQPAKLEDSAVYLCASSLEPEGDWETQYFGPGTRLLVL.

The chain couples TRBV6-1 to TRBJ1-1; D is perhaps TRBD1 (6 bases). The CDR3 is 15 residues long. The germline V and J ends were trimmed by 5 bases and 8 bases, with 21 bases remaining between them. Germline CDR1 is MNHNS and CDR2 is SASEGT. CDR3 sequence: CASSKTSKGGTEAFF. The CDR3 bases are TGTGCCAGCAGTAAGACCTCGAAAGGGGGGACAGAAGCTTTCTTT.

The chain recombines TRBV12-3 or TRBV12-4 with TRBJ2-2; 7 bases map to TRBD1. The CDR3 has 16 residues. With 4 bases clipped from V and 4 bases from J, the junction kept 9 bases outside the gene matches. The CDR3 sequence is CASSSTGAPGTGELFF. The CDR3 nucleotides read TGTGCCAGCAGTTCAACAGGGGCGCCGGGCACCGGGGAGCTGTTTTTT.

This CDR3 is CSVEWGSSTDTQYF. The CDR3 bases are TGCAGCGTTGAATGGGGGTCAAGCACAGATACGCAGTATTTT. The V and J genes are TRBV29-1 and TRBJ2-3; D tentatively fits TRBD1 or TRBD2 (5 bases each). CDR1 SQVTM and CDR2 ANQGSEA come from the germline V gene. The V end was cut by 2 bases, the J end by 0 bases, with 9 bases between. The CDR3 spans 14 residues.

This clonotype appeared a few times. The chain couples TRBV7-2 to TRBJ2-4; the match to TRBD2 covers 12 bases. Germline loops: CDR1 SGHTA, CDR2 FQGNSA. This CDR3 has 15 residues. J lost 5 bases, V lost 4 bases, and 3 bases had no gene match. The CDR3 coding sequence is TGTGCCAGCAGCTCCACTAGCGGGAGGCAAAACATTCAGTACTTC. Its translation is CASSSTSGRQNIQYF.

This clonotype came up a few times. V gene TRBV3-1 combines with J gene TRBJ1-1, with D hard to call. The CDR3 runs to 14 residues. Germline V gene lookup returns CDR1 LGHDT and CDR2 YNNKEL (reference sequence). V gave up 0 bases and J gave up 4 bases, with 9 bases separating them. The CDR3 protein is CASSQEIAFTEAFF. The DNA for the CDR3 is TGTGCCAGCAGCCAAGAGATCGCCTTCACTGAAGCTTTCTTT.

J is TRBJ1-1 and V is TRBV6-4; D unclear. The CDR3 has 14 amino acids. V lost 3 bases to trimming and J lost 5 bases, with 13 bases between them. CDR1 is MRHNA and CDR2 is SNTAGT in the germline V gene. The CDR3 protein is CASSERGFRTEAFF. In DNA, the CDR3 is TGTGCCAGCAGTGAACGAGGGTTCAGGACTGAAGCTTTCTTT.

CDR3 DNA: TGTGCCAGCAGTTTACCAAAGGGGACAGCTGTCATGAACACTGAAGCTTTCTTT. Its protein product is CASSLPKGTAVMNTEAFF. The V and J genes are TRBV28 and TRBJ1-1; 7 positions match TRBD1. Per the germline V gene, CDR1 is MDHEN and CDR2 is SYDVKM. The CDR3 extends over 18 amino acids. The J segment lost 0 bases and the V segment lost 2 bases, leaving 12 bases of the junction unmatched.

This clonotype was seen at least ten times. CDR3 sequence: CASSPQGAETQYF. CDR3 DNA: TGTGCCAGCAGCCCACAGGGGGCAGAGACCCAGTACTTC. The chain employs TRBV4-2 and TRBJ2-5, with 9 positions matching TRBD1. The CDR3 is 13 amino acids. V shed 4 bases, J shed 4 bases, and the junction held 1 base outside the gene matches. Looked up from germline, CDR1 is LGHNA and CDR2 is YNFKEQ.

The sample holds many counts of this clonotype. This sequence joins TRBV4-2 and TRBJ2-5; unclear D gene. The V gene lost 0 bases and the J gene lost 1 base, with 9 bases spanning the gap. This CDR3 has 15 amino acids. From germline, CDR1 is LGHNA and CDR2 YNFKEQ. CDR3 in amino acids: CASSQDRNSQETQYF. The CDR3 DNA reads TGTGCCAGCAGCCAAGATAGGAACAGCCAAGAGACCCAGTACTTC.

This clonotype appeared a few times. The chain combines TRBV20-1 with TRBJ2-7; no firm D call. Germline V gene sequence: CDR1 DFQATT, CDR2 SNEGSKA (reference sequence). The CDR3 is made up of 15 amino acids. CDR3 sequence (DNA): TGCAGCCCGCTTGAACGCGGTCGAAGCTCCTACGAGCAGTACTTC. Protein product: CSPLERGRSSYEQYF.

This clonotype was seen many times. The CDR3 here is CASSLLGTGEGRQYF. The CDR3, as DNA: TGTGCCAGCAGCTTATTGGGGACAGGGGAAGGAAGGCAGTACTTC. This chain uses TRBV7-2 with TRBJ2-7; 10 nucleotides align to TRBD1. The CDR3 contains 15 residues. The V and J ends lost 2 bases and 9 bases, in that order; junction bases with no gene match: 10. CDR1 is SGHTA, CDR2 FQGNSA, per germline.

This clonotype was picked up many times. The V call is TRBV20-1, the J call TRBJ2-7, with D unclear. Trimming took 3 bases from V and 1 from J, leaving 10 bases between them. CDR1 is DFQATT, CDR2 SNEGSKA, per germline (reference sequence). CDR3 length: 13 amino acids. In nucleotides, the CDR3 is TGCAGTGCTAGTCTGACGGCGTCCTACGAGCAGTACTTC. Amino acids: CSASLTASYEQYF.

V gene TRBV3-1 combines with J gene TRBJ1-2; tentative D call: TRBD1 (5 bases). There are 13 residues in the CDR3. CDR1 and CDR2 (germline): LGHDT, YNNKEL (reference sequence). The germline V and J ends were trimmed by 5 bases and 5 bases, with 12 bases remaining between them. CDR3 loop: CASSEQKGYGYTF. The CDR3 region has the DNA TGTGCCAGCAGCGAACAGAAGGGGTATGGCTACACCTTC.

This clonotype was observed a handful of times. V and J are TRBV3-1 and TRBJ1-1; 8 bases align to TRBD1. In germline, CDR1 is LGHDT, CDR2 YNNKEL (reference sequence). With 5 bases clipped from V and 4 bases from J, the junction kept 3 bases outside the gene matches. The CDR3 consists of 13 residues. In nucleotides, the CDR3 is TGTGCCAGCAGCGCCGGACAGGGCACTGAAGCTTTCTTT. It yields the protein CASSAGQGTEAFF.

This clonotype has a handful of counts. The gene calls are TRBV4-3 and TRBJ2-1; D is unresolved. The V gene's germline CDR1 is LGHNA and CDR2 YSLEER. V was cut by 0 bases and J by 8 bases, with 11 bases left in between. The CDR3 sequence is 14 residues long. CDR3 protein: CASSQDRLSYEQFF. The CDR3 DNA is TGCGCCAGCAGCCAAGATCGACTTTCTTATGAGCAGTTCTTC.

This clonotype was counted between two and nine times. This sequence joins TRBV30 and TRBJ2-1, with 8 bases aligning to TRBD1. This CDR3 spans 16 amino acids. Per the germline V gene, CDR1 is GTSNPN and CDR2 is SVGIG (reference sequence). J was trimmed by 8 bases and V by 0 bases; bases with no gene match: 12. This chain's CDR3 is CAWSVGTLTGADEQFF. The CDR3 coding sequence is TGTGCCTGGAGTGTAGGTACTCTGACAGGGGCGGATGAGCAGTTCTTC.

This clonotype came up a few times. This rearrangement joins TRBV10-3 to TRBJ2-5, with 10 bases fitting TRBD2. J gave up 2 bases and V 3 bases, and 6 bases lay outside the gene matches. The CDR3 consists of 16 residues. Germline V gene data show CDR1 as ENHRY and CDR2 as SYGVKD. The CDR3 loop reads CAISDASGGPQETQYF. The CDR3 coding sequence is TGTGCCATCAGTGATGCTAGCGGGGGCCCGCAAGAGACCCAGTACTTC.

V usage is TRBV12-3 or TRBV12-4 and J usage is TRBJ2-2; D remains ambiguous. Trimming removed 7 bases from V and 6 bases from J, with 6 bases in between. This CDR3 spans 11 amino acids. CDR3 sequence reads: CASIRAGELFF. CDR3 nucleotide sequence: TGTGCCAGCATCCGCGCCGGGGAGCTGTTTTTT.